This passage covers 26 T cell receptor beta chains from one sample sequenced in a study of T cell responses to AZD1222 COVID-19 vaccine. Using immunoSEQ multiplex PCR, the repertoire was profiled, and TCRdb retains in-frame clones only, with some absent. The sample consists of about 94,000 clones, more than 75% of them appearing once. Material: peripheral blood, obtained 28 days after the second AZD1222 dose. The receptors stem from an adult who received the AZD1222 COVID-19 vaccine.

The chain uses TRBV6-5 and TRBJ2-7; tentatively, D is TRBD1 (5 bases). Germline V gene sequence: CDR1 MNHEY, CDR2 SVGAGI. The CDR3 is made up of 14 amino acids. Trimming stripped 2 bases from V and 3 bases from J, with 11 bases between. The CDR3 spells CASSYGQGSYEQYF. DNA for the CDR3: TGTGCCAGCAGTTACGGGCAGGGCAGCTACGAGCAGTACTTC.

The CDR3 sequence: CASSPRTGGSGNTIYF. CDR3 nucleotide sequence: TGTGCCAGCTCACCAAGGACAGGGGGCTCTGGAAACACCATATATTTT. The chain links TRBV18 to TRBJ1-3, with 10 bases aligning to TRBD1. The junction had 1 base not matched to a gene; V was cut back by 2 bases and J by 0 bases. The CDR3 length is 16 residues. CDR1 is KGHSH, CDR2 LQKENI, per germline.

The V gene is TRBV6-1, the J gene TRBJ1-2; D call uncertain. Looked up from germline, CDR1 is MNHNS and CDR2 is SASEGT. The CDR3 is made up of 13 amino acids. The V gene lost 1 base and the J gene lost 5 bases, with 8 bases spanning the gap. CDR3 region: CASSEVVGYGYTF. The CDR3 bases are TGTGCCAGCAGTGAAGTCGTAGGGTATGGCTACACCTTC.

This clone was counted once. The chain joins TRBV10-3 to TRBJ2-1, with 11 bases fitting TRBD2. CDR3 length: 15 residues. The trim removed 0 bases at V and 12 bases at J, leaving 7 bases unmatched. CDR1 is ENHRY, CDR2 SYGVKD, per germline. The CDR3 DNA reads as TGTGCCATCAGTGAGTCGGGACTAGCGGCCAAGGTGCAGTTCTTC. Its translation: CAISESGLAAKVQFF.

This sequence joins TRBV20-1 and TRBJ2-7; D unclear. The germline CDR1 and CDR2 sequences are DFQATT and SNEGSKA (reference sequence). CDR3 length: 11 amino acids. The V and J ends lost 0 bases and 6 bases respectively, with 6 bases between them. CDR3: CSARDRIEQYF. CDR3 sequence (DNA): TGCAGTGCTAGAGACAGGATCGAGCAGTACTTC.

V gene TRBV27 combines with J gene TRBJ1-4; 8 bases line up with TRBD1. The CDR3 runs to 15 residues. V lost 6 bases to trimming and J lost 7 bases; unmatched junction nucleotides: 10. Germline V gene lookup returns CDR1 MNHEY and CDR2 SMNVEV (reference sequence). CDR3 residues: CASSWIRQGIEKLFF. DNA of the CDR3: TGTGCCAGCAGCTGGATCCGACAGGGGATTGAAAAACTGTTTTTT.

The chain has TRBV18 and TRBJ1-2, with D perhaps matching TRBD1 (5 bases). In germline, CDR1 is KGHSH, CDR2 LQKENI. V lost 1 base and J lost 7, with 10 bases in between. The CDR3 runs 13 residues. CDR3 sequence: CASSPQDGGGYTF. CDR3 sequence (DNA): TGTGCCAGCTCACCACAAGATGGGGGTGGCTACACCTTC. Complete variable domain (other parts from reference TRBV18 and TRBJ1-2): NAGVMQNPRHLVRRRGQEARLRCSPMKGHSHVYWYRQLPEEGLKFMVYLQKENIIDESGMPKERFSAEFPKEGPSILRIQQVVRGDSAAYFCASSPQDGGGYTFGSGTRLTVV.

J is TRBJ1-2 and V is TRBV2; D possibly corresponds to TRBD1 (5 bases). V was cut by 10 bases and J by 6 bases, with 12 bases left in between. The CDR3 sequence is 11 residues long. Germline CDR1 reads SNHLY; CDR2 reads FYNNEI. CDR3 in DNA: TGTGCCACGACCGGGGGAGATGGCTACACCTTC. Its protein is CATTGGDGYTF.

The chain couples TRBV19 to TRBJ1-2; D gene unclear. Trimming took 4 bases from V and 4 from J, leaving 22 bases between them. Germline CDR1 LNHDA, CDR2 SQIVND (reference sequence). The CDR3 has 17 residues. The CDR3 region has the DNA TGTGCCAGTAGTAGGGAGTCAGGTGCTGGTATAGGCTATGGCTACACCTTC. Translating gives CASSRESGAGIGYGYTF. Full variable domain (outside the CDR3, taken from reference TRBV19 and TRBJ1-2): DGGITQSPKYLFRKEGQNVTLSCEQNLNHDAMYWYRQDPGQGLRLIYYSQIVNDFQKGDIAEGYSVSREKKESFPLTVTSAQKNPTAFYLCASSRESGAGIGYGYTFGSGTRLTVV.

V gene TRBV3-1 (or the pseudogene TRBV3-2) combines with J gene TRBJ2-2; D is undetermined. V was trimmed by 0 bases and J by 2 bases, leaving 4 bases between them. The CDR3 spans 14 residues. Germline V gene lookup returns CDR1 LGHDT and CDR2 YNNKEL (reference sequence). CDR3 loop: CASSQDLNTGELFF. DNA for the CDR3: TGTGCCAGCAGCCAAGATCTTAACACCGGGGAGCTGTTTTTT.

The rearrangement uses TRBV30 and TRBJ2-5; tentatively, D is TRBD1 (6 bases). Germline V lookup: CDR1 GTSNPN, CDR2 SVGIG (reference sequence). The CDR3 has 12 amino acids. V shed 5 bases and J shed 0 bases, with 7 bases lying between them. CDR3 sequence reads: CAWGDNQETQYF. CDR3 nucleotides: TGTGCCTGGGGGGACAACCAAGAGACCCAGTACTTC.

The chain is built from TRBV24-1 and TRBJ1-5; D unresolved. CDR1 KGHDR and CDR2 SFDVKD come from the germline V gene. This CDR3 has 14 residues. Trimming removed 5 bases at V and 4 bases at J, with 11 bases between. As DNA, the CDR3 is TGTGCCACCAGTGGGTCGGGAACAAATCAGCCCCAGCATTTT. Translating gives CATSGSGTNQPQHF.

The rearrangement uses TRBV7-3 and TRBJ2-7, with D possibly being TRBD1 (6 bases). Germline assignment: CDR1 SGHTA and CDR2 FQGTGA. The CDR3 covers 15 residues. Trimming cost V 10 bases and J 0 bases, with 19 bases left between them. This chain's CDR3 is CANITSGTSSYEQYF. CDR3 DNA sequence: TGTGCCAACATTACCTCGGGGACAAGCTCCTACGAGCAGTACTTC.

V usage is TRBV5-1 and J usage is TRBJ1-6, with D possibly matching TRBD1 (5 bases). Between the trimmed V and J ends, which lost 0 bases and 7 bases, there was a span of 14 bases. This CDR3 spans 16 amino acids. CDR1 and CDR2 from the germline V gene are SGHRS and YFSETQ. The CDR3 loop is CASSLALGQGNSPLHF. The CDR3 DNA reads TGCGCCAGCAGCTTGGCCCTTGGTCAGGGAAATTCACCCCTCCACTTT.

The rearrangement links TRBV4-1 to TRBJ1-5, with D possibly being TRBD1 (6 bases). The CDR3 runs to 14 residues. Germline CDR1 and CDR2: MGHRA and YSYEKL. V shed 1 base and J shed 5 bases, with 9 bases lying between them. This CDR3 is CASSQAGADQPQHF. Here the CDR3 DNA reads TGCGCCAGCAGCCAAGCGGGGGCCGATCAGCCCCAGCATTTT.

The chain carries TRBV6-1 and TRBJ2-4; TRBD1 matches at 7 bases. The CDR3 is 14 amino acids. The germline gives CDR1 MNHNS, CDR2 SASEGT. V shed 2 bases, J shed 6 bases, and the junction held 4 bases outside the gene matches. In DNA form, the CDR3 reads TGTGCCAGCAGTGAAATCACAGGGGCAAACATTCAGTACTTC. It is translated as CASSEITGANIQYF.

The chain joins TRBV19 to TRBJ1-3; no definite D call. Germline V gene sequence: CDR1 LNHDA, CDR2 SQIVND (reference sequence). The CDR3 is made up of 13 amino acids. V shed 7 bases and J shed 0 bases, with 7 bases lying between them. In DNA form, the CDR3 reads TGTGCCAGTAACAGAGACTCTGGAAACACCATATATTTT. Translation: CASNRDSGNTIYF. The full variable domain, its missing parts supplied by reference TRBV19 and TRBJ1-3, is DGGITQSPKYLFRKEGQNVTLSCEQNLNHDAMYWYRQDPGQGLRLIYYSQIVNDFQKGDIAEGYSVSREKKESFPLTVTSAQKNPTAFYLCASNRDSGNTIYFGEGSWLTVV.

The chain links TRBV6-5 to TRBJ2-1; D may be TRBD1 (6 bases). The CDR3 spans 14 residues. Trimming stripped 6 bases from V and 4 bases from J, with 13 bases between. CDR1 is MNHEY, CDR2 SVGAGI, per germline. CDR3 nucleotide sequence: TGTGCCAGCAGAGCCCTAGGACAGTACAATGAGCAGTTCTTC. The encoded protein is CASRALGQYNEQFF.

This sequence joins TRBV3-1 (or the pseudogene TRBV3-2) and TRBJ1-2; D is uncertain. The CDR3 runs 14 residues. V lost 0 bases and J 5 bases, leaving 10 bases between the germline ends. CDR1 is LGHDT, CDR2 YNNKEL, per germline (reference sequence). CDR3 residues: CASSQDVGVYGYTF. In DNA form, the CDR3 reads TGTGCCAGCAGCCAAGATGTAGGCGTATATGGCTACACCTTC.

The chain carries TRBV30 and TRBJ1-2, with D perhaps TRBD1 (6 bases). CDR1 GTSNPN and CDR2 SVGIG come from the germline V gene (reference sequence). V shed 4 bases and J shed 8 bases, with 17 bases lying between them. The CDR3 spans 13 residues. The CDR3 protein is CAWKQGRLIGYTF. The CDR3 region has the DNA TGTGCCTGGAAACAGGGAAGGCTAATCGGCTACACCTTC. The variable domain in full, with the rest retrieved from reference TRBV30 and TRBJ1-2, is SQTIHQWPATLVQPVGSPLSLECTVEGTSNPNLYWYRQAAGRGLQLLFYSVGIGQISSEVPQNLSASRPQDRQFILSSKKLLLSDSGFYLCAWKQGRLIGYTFGSGTRLTVV.

The CDR3 loop reads CAIGASGTEAFF. The CDR3 coding sequence is TGTGCCATCGGAGCCAGCGGTACCGAAGCTTTCTTT. The chain joins TRBV10-3 to TRBJ1-1, with D hard to call. The CDR3 is made up of 12 amino acids. Germline CDR1 reads ENHRY; CDR2 reads SYGVKD. V lost 8 bases, J lost 8 bases, and 15 bases lay in between.

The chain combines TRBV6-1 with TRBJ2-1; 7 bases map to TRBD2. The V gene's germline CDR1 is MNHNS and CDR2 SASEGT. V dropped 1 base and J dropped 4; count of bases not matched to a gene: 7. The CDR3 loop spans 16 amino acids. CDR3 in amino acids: CASSEGWLAVYNEQFF. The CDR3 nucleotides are TGTGCCAGCAGTGAAGGGTGGCTAGCGGTTTACAATGAGCAGTTCTTC.

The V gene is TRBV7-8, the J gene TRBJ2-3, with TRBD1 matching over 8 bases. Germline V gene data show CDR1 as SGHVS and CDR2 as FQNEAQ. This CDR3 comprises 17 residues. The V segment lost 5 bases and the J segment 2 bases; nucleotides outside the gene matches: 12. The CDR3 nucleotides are TGTGCCAGCAGCACCACAGGGGGGCCGGGAGACACAGATACGCAGTATTTT. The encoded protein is CASSTTGGPGDTDTQYF.

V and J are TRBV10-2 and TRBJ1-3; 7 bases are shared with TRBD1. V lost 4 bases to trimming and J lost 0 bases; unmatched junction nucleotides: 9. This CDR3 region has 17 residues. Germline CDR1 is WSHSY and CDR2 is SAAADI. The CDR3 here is CASSVPDRSSSGNTIYF. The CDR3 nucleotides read TGCGCCAGCAGTGTCCCGGACAGGTCGAGCTCTGGAAACACCATATATTTT.

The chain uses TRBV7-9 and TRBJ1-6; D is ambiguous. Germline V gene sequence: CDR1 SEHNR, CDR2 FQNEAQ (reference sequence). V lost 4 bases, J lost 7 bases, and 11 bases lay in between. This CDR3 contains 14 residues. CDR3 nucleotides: TGTGCCAGCAGCTCCGACCCAGGAAATTCACCCCTCCACTTT. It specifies CASSSDPGNSPLHF.

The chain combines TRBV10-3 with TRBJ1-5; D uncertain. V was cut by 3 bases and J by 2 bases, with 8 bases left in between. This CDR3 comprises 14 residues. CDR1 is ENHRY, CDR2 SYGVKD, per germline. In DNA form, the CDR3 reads TGTGCCATCAGTGACACATCAGGCAATCAGCCCCAGCATTTT. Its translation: CAISDTSGNQPQHF.